This entry features one T cell receptor (beta chain) sequence. The sample comes from a study of blood T cell repertoires in COVID-19. Libraries were prepared by immunoSEQ multiplex PCR; TCRdb keeps only in-frame clonotypes and omits some of them. The sample lists 300,000 to 450,000 clones; around 87% were seen once. The length of the CDR3 is 13 residues. The germline gives CDR1 LNHDA, CDR2 SQIVND (reference sequence). J lost 10 bases, V lost 1 base, and 3 bases had no gene match. Sequenced material: PBMCs or T cells enriched from blood (not recorded which). This clonotype originated in a man younger than 40 who had recovered from COVID-19. The genes are TRBV19 and TRBJ2-1; 8 positions agree with TRBD2. This CDR3 is CASSIASGGEQFF. The CDR3 bases are TGTGCCAGTAGTATAGCCTCGGGGGGGGAGCAGTTCTTC.